These 15 T cell receptor beta chains were sequenced from one sample in a study of cytomegalovirus exposure and HLA in healthy donors. The PCR employed 60 Vbeta primers together with 13 Jbeta primers. Sequenced by immunoSEQ multiplex PCR; TCRdb stores in-frame clones only, minus some. Seen here are 150,000 to 200,000 clones, around three quarters observed once, and the top ten hold approximately 2%. The sample taken for sequencing was PBMCs. The receptor source for this set is a young man in good health and CMV-seronegative.

The CDR3 DNA sequence: TGTGCCAGCAGTGGGAGGAGGACTAGCGGGAGTGGTAAGCTTACAGATACGCAGTATTTT. Translating it yields CASSGRRTSGSGKLTDTQYF. The V gene is TRBV6-1, the J gene TRBJ2-3, with 13 bases fitting TRBD2. This CDR3 is built from 20 residues. CDR1 and CDR2 from the germline V gene are MNHNS and SASEGT. Trimming removed 4 bases from V and 3 bases from J; junction bases left unmatched: 16.

This clone was seen just once. This chain uses TRBV25-1 with TRBJ2-1, with TRBD2 identical over 12 bases. Germline-derived CDR1 and CDR2 are MGHDK and SYGVNS. The V and J ends lost 3 bases and 6 bases, in that order; junction bases with no gene match: 6. The CDR3 runs to 16 residues. CDR3 DNA: TGTGCCAGCAGTGATACGGGACTAGCGGGTGTCAATGAGCAGTTCTTC. It is translated as CASSDTGLAGVNEQFF.

The chain combines TRBV6-1 with TRBJ2-1; D is perhaps TRBD2 (6 bases). The CDR3 totals 11 residues. V gave up 11 bases and J gave up 13 bases, with 18 bases separating them. CDR1 is MNHNS and CDR2 is SASEGT in the germline V gene. The CDR3 sequence is CAVNEEGYQFF. The CDR3 DNA is TGTGCCGTAAATGAGGAGGGTTACCAGTTCTTC.

This chain connects TRBV9 to TRBJ2-3, with 7 positions matching TRBD2. The CDR3 covers 13 residues. CDR1 and CDR2 (germline): SGDLS, YYNGEE. Germline trimming cut 6 bases from V and 6 bases from J; bases unmatched to any gene: 7. The DNA for the CDR3 is TGTGCCAGCACGGCGGGAGCGCGTGATACGCAGTATTTT. Translating gives CASTAGARDTQYF.

The chain couples TRBV5-1 to TRBJ1-6; D is possibly TRBD1 (5 bases). Trimming cost V 0 bases and J 6 bases, with 7 bases left between them. The CDR3 loop spans 14 amino acids. Germline V lookup: CDR1 SGHRS, CDR2 YFSETQ. The CDR3 coding sequence is TGCGCCAGCAGCTTGGACAGGACTAATTCACCCCTCCACTTT. Translated: CASSLDRTNSPLHF.

The V call is TRBV4-2, the J call TRBJ2-7; 9 bases match TRBD2. The germline V gene has CDR1 LGHNA and CDR2 YNFKEQ. Unmatched junction bases numbered 10, after V lost 2 bases and J lost 2 bases. The CDR3 is made up of 17 amino acids. This chain's CDR3 is CASSQNIPGLATYEQYF. CDR3 DNA sequence: TGTGCCAGCAGCCAAAATATACCGGGACTAGCCACCTACGAGCAGTACTTC.

The chain joins TRBV6-1 to TRBJ1-5, with D possibly TRBD1 on 5 matching bases. The germline V gene encodes CDR1 MNHNS and CDR2 SASEGT. There are 14 residues in the CDR3. V dropped 6 bases and J dropped 4 bases, with 13 bases sitting between them. CDR3 DNA sequence: TGTGCCAGCAGCCAATTCCAGGGAAATCAGCCCCAGCATTTT. Residues: CASSQFQGNQPQHF.

V and J are TRBV2 and TRBJ1-5; 10 bases agree with TRBD1. The CDR3 runs to 18 residues. Germline CDR1 is SNHLY and CDR2 is FYNNEI. Trimming cost V 6 bases and J 0 bases; bases outside gene matches: 11. This CDR3 reads CASRSGTGASNSNQPQHF. In nucleotides, the CDR3 is TGTGCCAGCAGATCCGGGACAGGGGCCTCTAATAGCAATCAGCCCCAGCATTTT. Variable domain in full (rest from reference TRBV2 and TRBJ1-5): EPEVTQTPSHQVTQMGQEVILRCVPISNHLYFYWYRQILGQKVEFLVSFYNNEISEKSEIFDDQFSVERPDGSNFTLKIRSTKLEDSAMYFCASRSGTGASNSNQPQHFGDGTRLSIL.

The V gene is TRBV2, the J gene TRBJ2-3; 9 nucleotides line up with TRBD1. Germline V gene data show CDR1 as SNHLY and CDR2 as FYNNEI. The ends lost 10 bases at V and 4 bases at J; junction bases unmatched: 6. The CDR3 runs 13 residues. The CDR3 sequence is CATTGQGADTQYF. CDR3 in DNA: TGTGCCACCACGGGACAGGGCGCAGATACGCAGTATTTT.

The V call is TRBV11-2, the J call TRBJ2-5; TRBD1 aligns across 7 bases. There are 15 residues in the CDR3. Unmatched junction bases numbered 10, after V lost 6 bases and J lost 3 bases. Germline CDR1 is SGHAT and CDR2 is FQNNGV. CDR3 in amino acids: CASRRPGQTKETQYF. The DNA of the CDR3 is TGTGCCAGCAGGCGCCCGGGACAGACGAAAGAGACCCAGTACTTC.

The chain links TRBV29-1 to TRBJ2-1, with 9 bases matching TRBD2. Germline loops: CDR1 SQVTM, CDR2 ANQGSEA. V was clipped by 4 bases and J by 5 bases; unmatched bases: 3. The CDR3 totals 13 residues. The CDR3 loop is CSVGLAGNNEQFF. CDR3 sequence (DNA): TGCAGCGTTGGCCTAGCGGGAAACAATGAGCAGTTCTTC.

This rearrangement joins TRBV19 to TRBJ1-1, with 9 nucleotides matching TRBD1. Germline CDR1 reads LNHDA; CDR2 reads SQIVND (reference sequence). CDR3 size: 15 residues. V gave up 5 bases and J gave up 3 bases; unmatched junction bases: 7. The CDR3 bases are TGTGCCAGTAGTGTCAAGACAGGGGGGCACACTGAAGCTTTCTTT. Encoded protein: CASSVKTGGHTEAFF.

The rearrangement joins TRBV4-2 to TRBJ2-3; 11 bases are a match to TRBD2. CDR3 size: 18 residues. CDR1 is LGHNA, CDR2 YNFKEQ, per germline. The V and J ends lost 0 bases and 5 bases, in that order; junction bases with no gene match: 10. The chain's CDR3 is CASSQESPGLAAVDTQYF. CDR3 nucleotide sequence: TGTGCCAGCAGCCAAGAATCACCGGGACTAGCGGCAGTAGATACGCAGTATTTT.

The sample holds one count of this clone. The chain is built from TRBV5-1 and TRBJ2-5, with D unresolved. Germline CDR1 reads SGHRS; CDR2 reads YFSETQ. The CDR3 runs to 16 residues. The ends were cut back, 3 bases at V and 1 base at J, with 16 bases in the middle. The CDR3 here is CASSSPTFLGQETQYF. In DNA, the CDR3 is TGCGCCAGCAGCTCCCCGACTTTCCTGGGCCAAGAGACCCAGTACTTC.

This rearrangement joins TRBV28 to TRBJ2-7; the D gene is possibly TRBD2 (6 bases). Trimming shortened V by 5 bases and J by 0 bases, and 17 bases separated the two germline ends. From germline, CDR1 is MDHEN and CDR2 SYDVKM. The CDR3 loop spans 16 amino acids. The CDR3 is CASSPGTDYSSYEQYF. The CDR3 bases are TGTGCCAGCAGTCCGGGGACGGACTACAGCTCCTACGAGCAGTACTTC. Variable domain in full (rest from reference TRBV28 and TRBJ2-7): DVKVTQSSRYLVKRTGEKVFLECVQDMDHENMFWYRQDPGLGLRLIYFSYDVKMKEKGDIPEGYSVSREKKERFSLILESASTNQTSMYLCASSPGTDYSSYEQYFGPGTRLTVT.